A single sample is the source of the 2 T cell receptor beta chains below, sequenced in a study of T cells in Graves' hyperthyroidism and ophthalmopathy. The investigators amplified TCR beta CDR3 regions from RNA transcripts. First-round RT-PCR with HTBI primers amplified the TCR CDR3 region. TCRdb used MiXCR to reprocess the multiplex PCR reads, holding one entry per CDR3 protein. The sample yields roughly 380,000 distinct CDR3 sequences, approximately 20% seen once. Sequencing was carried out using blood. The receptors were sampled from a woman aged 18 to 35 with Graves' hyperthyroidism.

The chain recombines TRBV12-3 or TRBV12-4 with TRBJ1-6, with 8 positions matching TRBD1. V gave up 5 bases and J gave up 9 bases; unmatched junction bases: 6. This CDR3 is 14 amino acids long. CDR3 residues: CASSPGGYVSPLHF. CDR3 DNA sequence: TGTGCCAGCAGTCCAGGGGGCTATGTTTCACCCCTCCACTTT.

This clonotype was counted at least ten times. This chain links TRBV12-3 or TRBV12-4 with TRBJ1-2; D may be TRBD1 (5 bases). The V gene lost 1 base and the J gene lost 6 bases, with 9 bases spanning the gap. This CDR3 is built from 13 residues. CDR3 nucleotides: TGTGCCAGCAGTTTAGGCAGGGCCCATGGCTACACCTTC. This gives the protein CASSLGRAHGYTF.